These T cell receptor beta chains were read from a single sample in a study of technical replicates of blood from a few donors. This table comes from immunoSEQ multiplex PCR, and its TCRdb copy is limited to in-frame clones, with some not included. Here the sample spans tens of thousands of clones, 95% to 98% being singletons. Source material: T cells isolated from PBMCs. The source of these receptors is a human donor in good health. CDR3s leave out the opening cysteine and the closing phenylalanine or tryptophan. The D gene is left open where the match is weak.

d_call v_call cdr3_aa
NA TRBV28 ASSLHPAGEKLF
TRBD2 TRBV10-1 ASSDRLAGSPFTDTQY
NA TRBV6-5 ASSYSDRMNTEAF
NA TRBV6-1 ASRRESGEGAQY
TRBD2 TRBV18 ASSQTSGGSGEQF
NA TRBV7-6 ASSSGLLPPYEQY
TRBD2 TRBV7-6 ASSLGPGGRAHEQY
TRBD1 TRBV7-8 ASSLTGAQVQPQH
NA TRBV7-9 ASSPTGLGEKLF
TRBD2 TRBV7-9 ASSPGRLAGVDTQY
TRBD1 TRBV11-3 ASSRLAGGNTEAF
NA TRBV4-1 ASSQDRVYEQY
NA TRBV2 ASSASVWRDYNEQF
TRBD1 TRBV19 ASSIGTGGDTQY
TRBD2 TRBV4-2 ASSQAGTSISYEQY
NA TRBV9 ASSVGRVSGNTIY
TRBD2 TRBV6-5 ASKREENSYEQY
NA TRBV28 ASRSSTGRNQPQH
NA TRBV5-4 ASSSLGKRTEAF
NA TRBV7-9 ASSSGSFNTGELF
NA TRBV11-3 ASSLEGHSGNTIY
NA TRBV30 AWSVRVSYEQY
TRBD2 TRBV19 ASSPRLALYNEQF
NA TRBV6-6 ASSSQWNEKLF
NA TRBV14 ASSRGDAGLYGYT
TRBD2 TRBV7-3 ASSLTTSVDEQF
NA TRBV5-1 ASSLWEESGYT
NA TRBV14 ASSLETGPFYEQY
NA TRBV7-3 ASSAQPNTEAF
TRBD2 TRBV6-5 ASTLAGEQY
TRBD1 TRBV4-1 ASSRDRGETQY
NA TRBV6-5 ASSQEVRSTEAF
NA TRBV28 ASSMTDSYGYT
NA TRBV7-9 ASSPPPDTGELF
NA TRBV7-6 ASSPPPAGAGNTIY
TRBD2 TRBV11-2 ASSLEAGGPLSQETQY
NA TRBV15 ATSRVLVPKNIQY
NA TRBV15 ATSSKREPTDTQY
TRBD1 TRBV30 AWRGQGASITNEKLF
NA TRBV10-3 ASREKLF
TRBD1 TRBV7-8 ASSPSRDRNYGYT
NA TRBV28 ASSETGYYGYT
NA TRBV7-9 ASSLDGRETQY
TRBD2 TRBV28 ASSFQGLTNTGELF
TRBD1 TRBV5-1 ASSPGTGSYNEQF
NA TRBV18 ASSSVQHYGYT
TRBD2 TRBV11-2 ASSSLRLAGGVTYEQY
NA TRBV9 ASSVSGNSPLH
TRBD1 TRBV5-4 ASSLADRGQFGYT
NA TRBV18 ASSPTVHVTEAF
NA TRBV12-2 ASRLELAGDTGELF
NA TRBV7-6 ASSFQTGKHRNEQF
TRBD1 TRBV10-1 ASSPGTGTETQY
TRBD2 TRBV6-1 ASSEVAGIAYNEQF
NA TRBV5-1 ASSLTGLSGNTIY